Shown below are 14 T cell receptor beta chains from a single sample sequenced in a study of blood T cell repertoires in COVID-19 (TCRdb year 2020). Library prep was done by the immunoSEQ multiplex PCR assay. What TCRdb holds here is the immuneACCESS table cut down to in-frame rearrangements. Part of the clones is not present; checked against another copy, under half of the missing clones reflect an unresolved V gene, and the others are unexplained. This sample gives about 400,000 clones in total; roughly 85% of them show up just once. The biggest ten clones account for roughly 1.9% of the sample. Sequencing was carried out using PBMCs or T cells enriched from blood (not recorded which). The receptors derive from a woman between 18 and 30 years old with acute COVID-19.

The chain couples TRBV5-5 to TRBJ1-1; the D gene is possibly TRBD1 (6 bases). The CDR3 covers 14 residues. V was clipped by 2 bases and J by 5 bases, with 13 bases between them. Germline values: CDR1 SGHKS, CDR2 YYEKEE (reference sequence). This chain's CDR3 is CASSLQGFRTEAFF. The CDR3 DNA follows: TGTGCCAGCAGCTTACAGGGTTTTCGTACTGAAGCTTTCTTT.

The CDR3: CASSVAQGAEAFF. The CDR3 DNA follows: TGTGCCAGCAGTGTCGCACAGGGAGCTGAAGCTTTCTTT. The V and J genes are TRBV2 and TRBJ1-1; TRBD1 is a possible D gene (6 bases). Germline CDR1 and CDR2: SNHLY and FYNNEI. This CDR3 contains 13 residues. V was clipped by 4 bases and J by 6 bases, with 12 bases between them.

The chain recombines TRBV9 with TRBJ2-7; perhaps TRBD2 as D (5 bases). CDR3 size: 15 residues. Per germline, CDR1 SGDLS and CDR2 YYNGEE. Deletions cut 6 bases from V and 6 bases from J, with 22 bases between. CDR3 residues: CASNEGSGPTGEQYF. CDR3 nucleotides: TGTGCCAGCAACGAGGGATCCGGACCCACGGGCGAGCAGTACTTC.

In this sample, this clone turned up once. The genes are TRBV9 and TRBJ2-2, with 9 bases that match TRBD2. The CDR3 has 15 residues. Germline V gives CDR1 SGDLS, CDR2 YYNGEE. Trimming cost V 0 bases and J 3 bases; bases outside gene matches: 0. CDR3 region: CASSVGGGDTGELFF. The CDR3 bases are TGTGCCAGCAGCGTAGGCGGGGGGGACACCGGGGAGCTGTTTTTT.

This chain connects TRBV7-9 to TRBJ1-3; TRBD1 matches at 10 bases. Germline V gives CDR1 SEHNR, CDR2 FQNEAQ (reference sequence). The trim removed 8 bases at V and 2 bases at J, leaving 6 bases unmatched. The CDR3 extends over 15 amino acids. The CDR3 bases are TGTGCCAGCTCGACAGGGGGCACGCCTGGAAACACCATATATTTT. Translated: CASSTGGTPGNTIYF.

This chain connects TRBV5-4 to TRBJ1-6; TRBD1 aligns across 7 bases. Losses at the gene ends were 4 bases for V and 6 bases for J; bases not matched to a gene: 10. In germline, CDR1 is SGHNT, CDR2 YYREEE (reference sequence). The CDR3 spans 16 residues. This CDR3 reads CASSGLVGTVNSPLHF. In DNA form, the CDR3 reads TGTGCCAGCAGCGGGCTTGTGGGGACAGTTAATTCACCCCTCCACTTT.

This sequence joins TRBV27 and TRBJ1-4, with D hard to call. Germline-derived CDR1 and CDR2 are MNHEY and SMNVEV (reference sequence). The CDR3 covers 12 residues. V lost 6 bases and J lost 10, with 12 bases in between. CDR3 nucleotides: TGTGCCAGCAGATCCCCCGCCGGAAAACTGTTTTTT. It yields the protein CASRSPAGKLFF.

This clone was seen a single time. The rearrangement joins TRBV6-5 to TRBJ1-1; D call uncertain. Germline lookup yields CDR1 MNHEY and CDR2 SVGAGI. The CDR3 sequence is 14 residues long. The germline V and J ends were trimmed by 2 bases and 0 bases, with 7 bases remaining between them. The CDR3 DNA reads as TGTGCCAGCAGTTACGGAGAACTGAACACTGAAGCTTTCTTT. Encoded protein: CASSYGELNTEAFF.

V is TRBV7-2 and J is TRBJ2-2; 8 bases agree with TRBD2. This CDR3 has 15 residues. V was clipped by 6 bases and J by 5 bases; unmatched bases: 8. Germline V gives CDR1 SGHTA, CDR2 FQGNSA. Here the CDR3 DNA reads TGTGCCAGCAGTCAACTAGCGGTTACGACCGGGGAGCTGTTTTTT. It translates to CASSQLAVTTGELFF.

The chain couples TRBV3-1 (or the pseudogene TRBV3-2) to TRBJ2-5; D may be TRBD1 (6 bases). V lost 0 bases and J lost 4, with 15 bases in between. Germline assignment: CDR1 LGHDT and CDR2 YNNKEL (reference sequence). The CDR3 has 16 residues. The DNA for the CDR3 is TGTGCCAGCAGCCAAGATCGGAACAGGGATGTAGAGACCCAGTACTTC. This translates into CASSQDRNRDVETQYF.

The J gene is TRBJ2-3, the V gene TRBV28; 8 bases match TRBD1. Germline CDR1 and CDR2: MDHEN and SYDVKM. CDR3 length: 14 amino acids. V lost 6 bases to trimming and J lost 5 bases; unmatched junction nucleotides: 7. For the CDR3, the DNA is TGTGCCAGCAGCCACGGACAGGGTCAAGATACGCAGTATTTT. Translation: CASSHGQGQDTQYF.

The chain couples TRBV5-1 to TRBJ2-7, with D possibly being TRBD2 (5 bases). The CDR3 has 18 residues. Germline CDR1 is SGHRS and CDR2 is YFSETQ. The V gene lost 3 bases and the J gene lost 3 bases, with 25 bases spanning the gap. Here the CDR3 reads CASSSHLPSIAQSYEQYF. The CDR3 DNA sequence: TGCGCCAGCAGCTCCCATCTCCCCTCGATAGCGCAAAGCTACGAGCAGTACTTC.

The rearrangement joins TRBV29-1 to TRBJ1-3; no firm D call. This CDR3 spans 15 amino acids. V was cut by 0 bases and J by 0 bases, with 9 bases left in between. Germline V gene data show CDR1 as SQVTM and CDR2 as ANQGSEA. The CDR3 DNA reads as TGCAGCGTTGAAGAGGCCTACAGCTCTGGAAACACCATATATTTT. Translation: CSVEEAYSSGNTIYF.

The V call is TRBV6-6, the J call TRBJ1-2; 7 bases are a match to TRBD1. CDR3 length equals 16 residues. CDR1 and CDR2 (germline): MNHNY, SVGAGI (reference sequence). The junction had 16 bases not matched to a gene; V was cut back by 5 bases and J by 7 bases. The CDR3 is CASSLLTGFGFGGYTF. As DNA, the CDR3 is TGTGCCAGCAGTCTCCTGACAGGGTTTGGATTCGGTGGCTACACCTTC.